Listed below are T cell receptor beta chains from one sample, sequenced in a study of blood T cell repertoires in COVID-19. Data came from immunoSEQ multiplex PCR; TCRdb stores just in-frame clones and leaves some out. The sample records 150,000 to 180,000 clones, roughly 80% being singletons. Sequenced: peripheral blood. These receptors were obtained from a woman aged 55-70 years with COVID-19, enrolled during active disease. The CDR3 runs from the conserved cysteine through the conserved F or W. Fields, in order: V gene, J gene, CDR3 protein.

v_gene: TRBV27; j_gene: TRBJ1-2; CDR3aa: CASELVWGGDFPSYTF
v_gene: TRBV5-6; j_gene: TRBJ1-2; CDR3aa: CASSLAPGRAQGYTF
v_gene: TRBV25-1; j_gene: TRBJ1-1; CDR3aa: CASSTWGGPMNTEAFF
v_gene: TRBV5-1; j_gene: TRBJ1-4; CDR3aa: CASSLEGAKGEKLFF
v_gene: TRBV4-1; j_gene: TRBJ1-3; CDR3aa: CASSQSRDYGNTIYF
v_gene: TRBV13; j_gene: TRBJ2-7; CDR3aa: CASSGTGTSYEQYF
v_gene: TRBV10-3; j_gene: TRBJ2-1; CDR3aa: CAISESGDEQFF
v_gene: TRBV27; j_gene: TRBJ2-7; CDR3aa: CASSSIPYYEQYF
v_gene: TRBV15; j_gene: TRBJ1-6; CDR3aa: CATSIWGRGYNSPLHF
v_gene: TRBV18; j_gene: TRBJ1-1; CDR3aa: CASSLETGGAGTEAFF
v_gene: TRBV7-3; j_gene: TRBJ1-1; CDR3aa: CASSTTVNAEAFF
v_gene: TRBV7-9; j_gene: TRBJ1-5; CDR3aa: CASSLEGGRGSNQPQHF
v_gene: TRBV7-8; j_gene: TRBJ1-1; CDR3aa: CASSLDIRNTEAFF
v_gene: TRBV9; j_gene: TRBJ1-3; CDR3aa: CASSGFGQAPGNTIYF
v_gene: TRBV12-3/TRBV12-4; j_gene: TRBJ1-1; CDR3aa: CASSRQGKEAFF
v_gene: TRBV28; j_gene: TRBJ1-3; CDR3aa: CASVTSSSGNTIYF
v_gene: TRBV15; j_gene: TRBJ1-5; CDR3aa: CATSAGGSNQPQHF
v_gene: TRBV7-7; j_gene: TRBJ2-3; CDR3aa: CASSLGLAGNTDTQYF
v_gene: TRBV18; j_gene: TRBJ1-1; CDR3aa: CASSPEGGGLGNTEAFF
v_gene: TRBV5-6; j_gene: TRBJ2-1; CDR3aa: CASSLRREATGNEQFF
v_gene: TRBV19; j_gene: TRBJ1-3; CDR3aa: CATRDRLPSGNTIYF
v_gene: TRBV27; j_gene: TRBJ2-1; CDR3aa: CASSFWTGGANRNEQFF
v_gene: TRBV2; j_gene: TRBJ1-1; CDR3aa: CASRGTGDFGWVTEAFF
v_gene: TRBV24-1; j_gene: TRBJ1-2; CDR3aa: CATSDLSRGAGYTF
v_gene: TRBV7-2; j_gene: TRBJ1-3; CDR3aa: CASSLGAPRLGADTIYF
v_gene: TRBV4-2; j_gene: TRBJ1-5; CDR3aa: CASSQAETGGNQPQHF
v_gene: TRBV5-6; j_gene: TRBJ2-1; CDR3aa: CASSLGLAGVANEQFF
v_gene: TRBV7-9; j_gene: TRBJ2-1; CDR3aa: CASSLGSAAGYNEQFF